The rows below give T cell receptor beta chains drawn from one sample of a study of T-cell memory formation after mild COVID-19. TCRdb processed the 5' RACE reads anew with MiXCR; each CDR3 protein has one entry. The table includes about 150,000 distinct CDR3 sequences, about 15% detected once. The sequenced sample was PBMCs or a T cell subset sorted from them (not recorded which). The receptors stem from an adult woman who had mild COVID-19 (a few samples of this study predate the infection). Cell type and time point are not known. CDR3s include the opening cysteine and the closing phenylalanine or tryptophan. D genes are given only for firm matches. The size of a clone is reported for some rows only, either as once, few or many, or as a class for expanded clones.

clone_size	d_call	v_call	j_call	cdr3_nt	cdr3_aa
few	-	TRBV12-3/TRBV12-4	TRBJ2-7	TGTGCCAGCAGGAACTTTAGGGTGGGGATTGGCGAGCAGTACTTC	CASRNFRVGIGEQYF
few	-	TRBV24-1	TRBJ2-2	TGTGCCACCAGTGATGCATCAACCGGGCCCTCCGGGGAGCTGTTTTTT	CATSDASTGPSGELFF
-	-	TRBV7-3	TRBJ2-2	TGTGCCAGCAGGGAATGGGTCACCGGGGAGCTGTTTTTT	CASREWVTGELFF
-	-	TRBV7-8	TRBJ2-4	TGTGCCAGCAGCTTAGTTAGACAGGGAGGGTTAGCCAAAAACATTCAGTACTTC	CASSLVRQGGLAKNIQYF
few	TRBD1	TRBV9	TRBJ2-7	TGTGCCAGCAGCCCTCGGGACAGGGCTGAGCAGTACTTC	CASSPRDRAEQYF
few	-	TRBV6-6	TRBJ1-2	TGTGCCAGCCGACACATTGGCTACACCTTC	CASRHIGYTF
-	-	TRBV27	TRBJ2-5	TGTGCCAGCTCTCAACTGGGTCCCGAGACCCAGTACTTC	CASSQLGPETQYF
-	-	TRBV29-1	TRBJ2-5	TGCAGCGTTGAAATACCGGGCCCTCGGGCAGAGACCCAGTACTTC	CSVEIPGPRAETQYF
-	TRBD2	TRBV11-1	TRBJ2-3	TGTGCCAGCAGCTTACGGACTAGCGGGGCCACAGATACGCAGTATTTT	CASSLRTSGATDTQYF
-	-	TRBV20-1	TRBJ1-2	TGCAGTGCAAGAGAGGGCTGGGGTGGGGGCTACACCTTC	CSAREGWGGGYTF
-	TRBD1	TRBV7-2	TRBJ1-1	TGTGCCAGCAGCCAACGCCGCCCGGGACAGGGTATCACTGAAGCTTTCTTT	CASSQRRPGQGITEAFF
few	-	TRBV6-2/TRBV6-3	TRBJ2-7	TGTGCCAGCAGTAGACAGGTGGGGGCTTACGAGCAGTACTTC	CASSRQVGAYEQYF
few	-	TRBV5-1	TRBJ2-7	TGCGCCAGCAGCTTTGGGGCAGGGTACGACGAGCAGTACTTC	CASSFGAGYDEQYF
-	-	TRBV5-1	TRBJ2-5	TGCGCCAGCAGCTTGGCTGGGGGCGATTCAGGCGAGACCCAGTACTTC	CASSLAGGDSGETQYF
-	-	TRBV6-2/TRBV6-3	TRBJ1-2	TGTGCCAGCAGTTGGGCGGTCGGAAACTATGGCTACACCTTC	CASSWAVGNYGYTF
-	-	TRBV13	TRBJ2-6	TGTGCCAGCAGCACCCTAGTCTTGGAAGGGGCCAACGTCCTGACTTTC	CASSTLVLEGANVLTF